This T cell receptor (beta chain) was observed in a study of radiation and T cells in renal cell carcinoma. The table came from immunoSEQ multiplex PCR; TCRdb's copy has only in-frame clones and leaves some out. The sample records roughly 130,000 clones, 70% to 90% being singletons. Germline CDR1 reads SEHNR; CDR2 reads FQNEAQ (reference sequence). The CDR3 extends over 16 amino acids. The V end lost 3 bases, the J end lost 1 base, and 12 bases lay between the germline ends. Study outcomes and limitations: From baseline, blood top tumor clonotypes peaked at 2 weeks post-radiation.

Indicated time point: baseline pretreatment blood. This sample's treatment: 15 Gy SBRT to primary tumor, nephrectomy 4 weeks later. Radiation-treated patients gave blood at baseline, week 2 and week 4. This clone was recorded once. Its target is not known. The material was blood, obtained from a patient whose treatment included radiotherapy and nephrectomy. This sequence originates from a woman aged 45-65 years with renal cell carcinoma. This chain joins TRBV7-9 and TRBJ2-2; perhaps TRBD2 as D (6 bases). CDR3 DNA sequence: TGTGCCAGCAGCTTGGACGGGACTTTGAACACCGGGGAGCTGTTTTTT. It specifies CASSLDGTLNTGELFF.